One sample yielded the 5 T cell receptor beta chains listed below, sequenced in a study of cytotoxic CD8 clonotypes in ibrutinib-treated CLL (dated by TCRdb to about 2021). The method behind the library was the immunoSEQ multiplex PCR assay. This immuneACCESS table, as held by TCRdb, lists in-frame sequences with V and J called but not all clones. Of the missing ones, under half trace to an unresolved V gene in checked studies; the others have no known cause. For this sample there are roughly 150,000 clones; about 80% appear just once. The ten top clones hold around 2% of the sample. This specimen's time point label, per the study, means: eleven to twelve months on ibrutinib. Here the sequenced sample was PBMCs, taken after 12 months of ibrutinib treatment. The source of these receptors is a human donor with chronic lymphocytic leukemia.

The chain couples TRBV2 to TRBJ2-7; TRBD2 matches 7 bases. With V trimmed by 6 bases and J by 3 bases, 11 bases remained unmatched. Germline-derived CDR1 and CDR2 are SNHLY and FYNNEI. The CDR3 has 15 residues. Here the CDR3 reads CASSTPGLRYYEQYF. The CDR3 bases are TGTGCCAGCAGCACACCGGGACTACGTTACTACGAGCAGTACTTC.

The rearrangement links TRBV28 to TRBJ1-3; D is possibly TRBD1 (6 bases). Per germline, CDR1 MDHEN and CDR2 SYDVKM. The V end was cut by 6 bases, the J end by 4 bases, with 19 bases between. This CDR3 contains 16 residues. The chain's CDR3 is CASRNTATGLGNTIYF. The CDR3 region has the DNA TGTGCCAGCAGAAATACAGCGACAGGTCTAGGAAACACCATATATTTT.

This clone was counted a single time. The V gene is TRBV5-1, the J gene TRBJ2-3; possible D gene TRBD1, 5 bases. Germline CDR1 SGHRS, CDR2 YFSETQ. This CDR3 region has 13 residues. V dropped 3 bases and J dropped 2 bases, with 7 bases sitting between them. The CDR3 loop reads CASSSRDTDTQYF. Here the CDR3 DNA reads TGCGCCAGCAGCTCCAGGGACACAGATACGCAGTATTTT.

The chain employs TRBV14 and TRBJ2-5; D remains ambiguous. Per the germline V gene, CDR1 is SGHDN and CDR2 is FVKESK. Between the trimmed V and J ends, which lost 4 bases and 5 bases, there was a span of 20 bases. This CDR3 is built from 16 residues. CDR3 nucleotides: TGTGCCAGCAGCCGAGAACGGGTCCAGCAAAGGGAGACCCAGTACTTC. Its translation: CASSRERVQQRETQYF. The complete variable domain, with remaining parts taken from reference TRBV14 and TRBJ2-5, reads EAGVTQFPSHSVIEKGQTVTLRCDPISGHDNLYWYRRVMGKEIKFLLHFVKESKQDESGMPNNRFLAERTGGTYSTLKVQPAELEDSGVYFCASSRERVQQRETQYFGPGTRLLVL.

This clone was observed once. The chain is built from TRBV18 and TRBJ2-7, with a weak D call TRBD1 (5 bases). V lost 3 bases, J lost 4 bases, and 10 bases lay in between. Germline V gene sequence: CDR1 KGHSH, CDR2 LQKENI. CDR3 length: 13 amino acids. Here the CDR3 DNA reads TGTGCCAGCTCACCCTCTTCAGGGTACGAGCAGTACTTC. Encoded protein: CASSPSSGYEQYF.